This is a list of T cell receptor beta chains from one sample in a study of blood T cell repertoires in COVID-19. TCRdb keeps only in-frame clones here, not all; method: immunoSEQ multiplex PCR. Counted here are hundreds of thousands of clones, 70% to 90% occurring once; the ten biggest clones make up roughly 1.9%. Sequenced material: peripheral blood. The receptors shown here come from a woman aged 25 to 39 who had recovered from COVID-19. The CDR3 runs from the conserved cysteine through the conserved F or W. The D gene is left open where the match is weak. The size of a clone is reported for some rows only, either as once, few or many, or as a class for expanded clones.

TRBV30,.,TRBJ2-1,.,CAWSFGNEQFF,TGTGCCTGGAGTTTCGGCAATGAGCAGTTCTTC
TRBV5-1,TRBD1,TRBJ1-1,.,CASRGQGNTEAFF,TGCGCCAGCCGGGGACAGGGGAACACTGAAGCTTTCTTT
TRBV19,TRBD2,TRBJ2-1,.,CASTRRGLAGNEQFF,TGTGCCAGTACCCGACGCGGACTAGCCGGCAATGAGCAGTTCTTC
TRBV5-6,TRBD1,TRBJ1-2,.,CASSSGTGWSGGYTF,TGTGCCAGCAGCTCCGGGACAGGGTGGTCAGGGGGCTACACCTTC
TRBV19,TRBD2,TRBJ2-1,.,CASSPLAAYNEQFF,TGTGCCAGTAGCCCTCTAGCGGCCTACAATGAGCAGTTCTTC
TRBV27,.,TRBJ2-1,.,CASSLPPTSLRNEQFF,TGTGCCAGCAGTCTCCCTCCCACTAGTTTGAGGAATGAGCAGTTCTTC
TRBV5-4,TRBD2,TRBJ2-5,.,CASSPRASGEETQYF,TGTGCCAGCAGCCCCCGCGCTAGCGGGGAAGAGACCCAGTACTTC
TRBV2,.,TRBJ2-2,few,CASSEEGSGELFF,TGTGCCAGCAGTGAGGAGGGATCCGGGGAGCTGTTTTTT
TRBV6-4,TRBD1,TRBJ2-7,.,CARLRQGKDYEQYF,TGTGCCAGGCTAAGACAGGGAAAAGATTACGAGCAGTACTTC
TRBV5-1,.,TRBJ1-1,.,CASTLFGTTNTEAFF,TGCGCCAGCACTCTATTCGGGACAACGAACACTGAAGCTTTCTTT
TRBV3-1/TRBV3-2,TRBD2,TRBJ2-6,.,CASSQVAGDLSGANVLTF,TGTGCCAGCAGCCAAGTAGCGGGAGACTTGTCTGGGGCCAACGTCCTGACTTTC
TRBV21-1,.,TRBJ2-7,.,CASSKGGSNGCYEQYF,TGTGCCAGCAGCAAAGGAGGGAGTAACGGCTGCTACGAGCAGTACTTC
TRBV27,TRBD2,TRBJ2-1,.,CASSLTDGGVDEQFF,TGTGCCAGCAGTTTAACTGACGGGGGGGTCGATGAGCAGTTCTTC
TRBV4-1,TRBD1,TRBJ2-7,.,CASSQGQGEYEQYF,TGCGCCAGCAGCCAAGGTCAGGGGGAATACGAGCAGTACTTC
TRBV5-4,.,TRBJ2-3,.,CASSLGPRVSTDTQYF,TGTGCCAGCAGCTTAGGTCCGCGGGTTAGCACAGATACGCAGTATTTT
TRBV5-5,TRBD1,TRBJ2-1,once,CASSSLIGTGNHEQFF,TGTGCCAGCAGCTCCCTAATCGGGACAGGGAACCATGAGCAGTTCTTC
TRBV5-6,TRBD1,TRBJ2-6,.,CASRRGTGESGANVLTF,TGTGCCAGCAGACGCGGGACAGGGGAATCTGGGGCCAACGTCCTGACTTTC
TRBV2,.,TRBJ1-4,.,CASSRGGAIGEKLFF,TGTGCCAGCAGTCGCGGAGGTGCGATCGGGGAAAAACTGTTTTTT
TRBV10-3,TRBD1,TRBJ1-1,.,CAISESTGVGAEAFF,TGTGCCATCAGTGAGTCGACAGGGGTGGGGGCTGAAGCTTTCTTT
TRBV6-5,TRBD1,TRBJ2-2,few,CASSRQGVNTGELFF,TGTGCCAGCTCCCGACAGGGGGTCAACACCGGGGAGCTGTTTTTT
TRBV6-6,TRBD1,TRBJ1-1,.,CASVPTGKKLTEAFF,TGTGCCAGCGTCCCGACAGGGAAGAAATTGACTGAAGCTTTCTTT
TRBV7-2,.,TRBJ1-5,.,CASSEARDQPQHF,TGTGCCAGCAGCGAGGCCAGGGATCAGCCCCAGCATTTT
TRBV19,.,TRBJ1-2,.,CASSEILEGPNYGYTF,TGTGCCAGTAGTGAGATATTGGAGGGGCCTAACTATGGCTACACCTTC
TRBV19,.,TRBJ2-5,.,CASSGGGAQETQYF,TGTGCCAGTAGTGGAGGGGGGGCCCAAGAGACCCAGTACTTC
TRBV6-6,TRBD1,TRBJ1-5,.,CASISTGGDQPQHF,TGTGCCAGCATTTCGACAGGGGGCGATCAGCCCCAGCATTTT
TRBV5-4,TRBD1,TRBJ1-1,once,CASSHRTGDTEAFF,TGTGCCAGCAGCCACAGGACAGGGGACACTGAAGCTTTCTTT
TRBV11-2,TRBD1,TRBJ2-7,few,CASRAGQGHEQYF,TGTGCCAGCAGAGCGGGACAGGGGCACGAGCAGTACTTC
TRBV14,.,TRBJ2-5,.,CASSQHRETQYF,TGTGCCAGCAGCCAACATCGGGAGACCCAGTACTTC
TRBV4-3,TRBD1,TRBJ2-7,.,CASSRRRDRESYEQYF,TGCGCCAGCAGCAGACGCCGGGACAGGGAGTCGTACGAGCAGTACTTC
TRBV4-1,.,TRBJ1-5,few,CASSQNRANQPQHF,TGCGCCAGCAGCCAAAACAGGGCTAATCAGCCCCAGCATTTT
TRBV19,TRBD1,TRBJ1-1,.,CASSHRTGPNTEAFF,TGTGCCAGTAGCCATCGGACAGGCCCGAACACTGAAGCTTTCTTT
TRBV6-5,.,TRBJ1-2,.,CASSPRGFGYTF,TGTGCCAGCAGTCCCCGGGGGTTTGGCTACACCTTC
TRBV11-2,TRBD1,TRBJ1-2,.,CASSGTGFGYTF,TGTGCCAGCAGTGGGACAGGCTTCGGCTACACCTTC
TRBV5-1,.,TRBJ2-7,once,CASSLVANSYEQYF,TGCGCCAGCAGCTTGGTTGCTAACTCCTACGAGCAGTACTTC
TRBV9,TRBD1,TRBJ1-1,.,CASSFGTEGAAFF,TGTGCCAGCAGCTTCGGGACAGAGGGTGCAGCTTTCTTT
TRBV25-1,.,TRBJ2-7,.,CASSGSNSYEQYF,TGTGCCAGCAGTGGAAGCAACTCCTACGAGCAGTACTTC
TRBV19,.,TRBJ2-7,.,CASSMGATRNEQYF,TGTGCCAGTAGTATGGGGGCGACTCGGAACGAGCAGTACTTC
TRBV6-2/TRBV6-3,.,TRBJ2-7,.,CASSYSMAPNYEQYF,TGTGCCAGCAGTTACTCGATGGCACCCAACTACGAGCAGTACTTC
TRBV5-4,TRBD1,TRBJ2-7,.,CASSFSIDRAHEQYF,TGTGCCAGCAGCTTCTCCATCGACAGGGCCCACGAGCAGTACTTC
TRBV18,TRBD1,TRBJ2-1,.,CASSPGQGLNEQFF,TGTGCCAGCTCACCGGGACAGGGGCTCAATGAGCAGTTCTTC
TRBV27,.,TRBJ2-7,.,CASSFGGGGYEQYF,TGTGCCAGCAGTTTCGGGGGAGGTGGATACGAGCAGTACTTC
TRBV10-3,.,TRBJ2-5,.,CAIASGTHQETQYF,TGTGCCATCGCCTCCGGGACACATCAAGAGACCCAGTACTTC
TRBV19,.,TRBJ1-1,.,CASRTTGLNTEAFF,TGTGCCAGTAGAACTACAGGGCTGAACACTGAAGCTTTCTTT
TRBV2,TRBD2,TRBJ2-1,.,CASSEGLAGGEQFF,TGTGCCAGCAGTGAGGGACTAGCGGGGGGGGAGCAGTTCTTC
TRBV11-1,TRBD2,TRBJ2-1,.,CASSLVAGGINEQFF,TGTGCCAGCAGCTTAGTAGCGGGAGGAATCAATGAGCAGTTCTTC
TRBV12-3/TRBV12-4,.,TRBJ1-5,.,CASSLRGSGPQHF,TGTGCCAGCAGTTTACGAGGTTCGGGGCCCCAGCATTTT